Sequencing of this TCR beta chain was carried out in a study of cytomegalovirus exposure and HLA in healthy donors. The approximately 120-subject validation cohort, separate from the roughly 700-subject first cohort, included the donors. Study-wide results and limits: Accounts indicate the classifier identified cytomegalovirus status with strong specificity and sensitivity.

The data were produced by immunoSEQ multiplex PCR, yet TCRdb's version contains in-frame clones alone and is incomplete. The data show about 130,000 clones, under 90% seen once. This CDR3 has 15 residues. With V trimmed by 0 bases and J by 4 bases, 1 base remained unmatched. Germline CDR1 and CDR2: SGDLS and YYNGEE. About this clone itself: What it binds is not known.

Specimen: PBMCs. This clonotype was obtained from a man aged 25 to 40 in good health and CMV-seronegative. This chain uses TRBV9 with TRBJ1-1; 12 nucleotides agree with TRBD1. The CDR3 coding sequence is TGTGCCAGCAGCGTAGAGGGACAGGGGGCCACTGAAGCTTTCTTT. Its translation is CASSVEGQGATEAFF.